The source of this T cell receptor (beta chain) is a study of siplizumab effects on memory and regulatory T cells. Only in-frame clones appear in the TCRdb table, and some are missing; sequencing was by immunoSEQ multiplex PCR. The profile shows more than 95,000 clones, over 90% of them singletons. The sequenced sample consisted of Tregs sorted from blood. This clonotype was sampled from a human donor in good health.

CDR3 loop: CASSYLGLAGEQYF. In DNA form, the CDR3 reads TGTGCCAGCAGTTACCTCGGGCTGGCGGGCGAGCAGTACTTC. The chain is built from TRBV6-5 and TRBJ2-7, with D possibly matching TRBD2 (5 bases). The CDR3 contains 14 residues. The germline V gene has CDR1 MNHEY and CDR2 SVGAGI. Trimming left V 2 bases short and J 6 bases short, with 14 bases between.